A selection of T cell receptor beta chains follows, all from one sample in a study of cytomegalovirus exposure and HLA in healthy donors. Profiled with immunoSEQ multiplex PCR; TCRdb holds only in-frame clones, not every one. Of around 150,000 clones listed, around 72% are singletons. Sequenced: PBMCs. Source of these receptors: a man aged 50 or older in good health and CMV-seronegative. Both conserved end residues are part of each CDR3. A D gene is named only where the DNA matches it firmly. Part of the rows lack a size; the others show once, few, many or a class for expanded clones.

j_gene: TRBJ2-5
abundance: once
d_gene: .
v_gene: TRBV27
CDR3nt: TGTGCCAGCAGTCCACTAGGAGGCGGGGAGACCCAGTACTTC
CDR3aa: CASSPLGGGETQYF

j_gene: TRBJ2-6
abundance: few
d_gene: .
v_gene: TRBV6-1
CDR3nt: TGTGCCAGCAGTGAAAGGAGTGACTCTGGGGCCAACGTCCTGACTTTC
CDR3aa: CASSERSDSGANVLTF

j_gene: TRBJ1-1
abundance: .
d_gene: .
v_gene: TRBV10-3
CDR3nt: TGTGCCATCAGTGAGTCGAGAGGCCCGAGGAACACTGAAGCTTTCTTT
CDR3aa: CAISESRGPRNTEAFF

j_gene: TRBJ2-7
abundance: once
d_gene: TRBD1
v_gene: TRBV5-1
CDR3nt: TGCGCCAGCAGCCGGGACAGGTACGGGCAGTACTTC
CDR3aa: CASSRDRYGQYF

j_gene: TRBJ1-5
abundance: few
d_gene: TRBD1
v_gene: TRBV6-1
CDR3nt: TGTGCCAGCAGGGTGGGACAGACCAATCAGCCCCAGCATTTT
CDR3aa: CASRVGQTNQPQHF

j_gene: TRBJ1-1
abundance: .
d_gene: TRBD1
v_gene: TRBV10-1
CDR3nt: TGCGCCAGCAGTCCTTCAGCCGGGACAGCCAACACTGAAGCTTTCTTT
CDR3aa: CASSPSAGTANTEAFF

j_gene: TRBJ2-1
abundance: .
d_gene: TRBD1
v_gene: TRBV4-3
CDR3nt: TGCGCCAGCAGCCAGCCAGACAGGGCCCGCAATGAGCAGTTCTTC
CDR3aa: CASSQPDRARNEQFF

j_gene: TRBJ1-1
abundance: .
d_gene: .
v_gene: TRBV7-9
CDR3nt: TGTGCCAGCAGCCCAGGACAGAATTTGAACACTGAAGCTTTCTTT
CDR3aa: CASSPGQNLNTEAFF

j_gene: TRBJ1-5
abundance: .
d_gene: .
v_gene: TRBV6-6
CDR3nt: TGTGCCAGCACCACGGGAGGGTACGGCAATCAGCCCCAGCATTTT
CDR3aa: CASTTGGYGNQPQHF

j_gene: TRBJ1-5
abundance: .
d_gene: TRBD1
v_gene: TRBV28
CDR3nt: TGTGCCAGCAGTTTATCGGACAGGGATCAGCAGCCCCAGCATTTT
CDR3aa: CASSLSDRDQQPQHF

j_gene: TRBJ1-4
abundance: .
d_gene: .
v_gene: TRBV5-5
CDR3nt: TGTGCCAGCAGCTTTCATCGGGAGGGTAATGAAAAACTGTTTTTT
CDR3aa: CASSFHREGNEKLFF

j_gene: TRBJ1-2
abundance: few
d_gene: TRBD1
v_gene: TRBV7-8
CDR3nt: TGTGCCAGCAGCTTAGCGGTGGCAGGGGGACGAAACTATGGCTACACCTTC
CDR3aa: CASSLAVAGGRNYGYTF

j_gene: TRBJ1-1
abundance: .
d_gene: .
v_gene: TRBV28
CDR3nt: TGTGCCAGCAGTTTGAGGGGGGGCACTGAAGCTTTCTTT
CDR3aa: CASSLRGGTEAFF

j_gene: TRBJ2-7
abundance: .
d_gene: TRBD2
v_gene: TRBV19
CDR3nt: TGTGCCAGTAGCTCCGGGGGGGGACCCAGCTACGAGCAGTACTTC
CDR3aa: CASSSGGGPSYEQYF

j_gene: TRBJ2-7
abundance: .
d_gene: .
v_gene: TRBV4-1
CDR3nt: TGCGCCAGCAGCAACAGCCGGACAAGATACTACGAGCAGTACTTC
CDR3aa: CASSNSRTRYYEQYF

j_gene: TRBJ2-7
abundance: .
d_gene: TRBD2
v_gene: TRBV2
CDR3nt: TGTGCCAGCAGTGGGCCCGGACTAGCGGGGGTATACGAGCAGTACTTC
CDR3aa: CASSGPGLAGVYEQYF

j_gene: TRBJ2-7
abundance: .
d_gene: TRBD1
v_gene: TRBV5-4
CDR3nt: TGTGCCAGCACCCGGACAGGGGGCTACGAGCAGTACTTC
CDR3aa: CASTRTGGYEQYF

j_gene: TRBJ1-5
abundance: few
d_gene: .
v_gene: TRBV2
CDR3nt: TGTGCCAGCAGTGAATATCTTAGCAATCAGCCCCAGCATTTT
CDR3aa: CASSEYLSNQPQHF

j_gene: TRBJ2-3
abundance: .
d_gene: TRBD1
v_gene: TRBV7-2
CDR3nt: TGTGCCAGCAGCGGGCCCGGGACAGGGGGGGGAGATACGCAGTATTTT
CDR3aa: CASSGPGTGGGDTQYF

j_gene: TRBJ1-5
abundance: .
d_gene: TRBD1
v_gene: TRBV19
CDR3nt: TGTGCCAGTAGTAGTAGGGACAGGGGCCAGCCCCAGCATTTT
CDR3aa: CASSSRDRGQPQHF

j_gene: TRBJ1-1
abundance: once
d_gene: TRBD1
v_gene: TRBV27
CDR3nt: TGTGCCAGCAGACGTACAGGGGGTGAAGCTTTCTTT
CDR3aa: CASRRTGGEAFF

j_gene: TRBJ2-7
abundance: few
d_gene: .
v_gene: TRBV10-3
CDR3nt: TGTGCCATCACAGGGGTAAAAAACGAGCAGTACTTC
CDR3aa: CAITGVKNEQYF

j_gene: TRBJ2-1
abundance: few
d_gene: TRBD2
v_gene: TRBV29-1
CDR3nt: TGCAGCGTTGTTCGGCTAGCGGGGGGACTCTCCTACAATGAGCAGTTCTTC
CDR3aa: CSVVRLAGGLSYNEQFF

j_gene: TRBJ2-2
abundance: .
d_gene: TRBD1
v_gene: TRBV5-1
CDR3nt: TGCGCCAGCAGCTTCAACAGGGGTACCGGGGAGCTGTTTTTT
CDR3aa: CASSFNRGTGELFF

j_gene: TRBJ1-5
abundance: .
d_gene: TRBD1
v_gene: TRBV6-6
CDR3nt: TGTGCCACCCGGACAGGTAGTGGCGATCAGCCCCAGCATTTT
CDR3aa: CATRTGSGDQPQHF

j_gene: TRBJ2-7
abundance: few
d_gene: TRBD1
v_gene: TRBV28
CDR3nt: TGTGCCAGCAGTTCCCAAGGTGGACAGGCGTACGAGCAGTACTTC
CDR3aa: CASSSQGGQAYEQYF

j_gene: TRBJ1-2
abundance: few
d_gene: TRBD1
v_gene: TRBV6-6
CDR3nt: TGTGCCAGCAGGTTCGGACAGGACTATGGCTACACCTTC
CDR3aa: CASRFGQDYGYTF

j_gene: TRBJ1-1
abundance: few
d_gene: .
v_gene: TRBV28
CDR3nt: TGTGCCAGCAGCCCTCAGGGGATAGGGACTGAAGCTTTCTTT
CDR3aa: CASSPQGIGTEAFF

j_gene: TRBJ1-1
abundance: .
d_gene: .
v_gene: TRBV7-2
CDR3nt: TGTGCCAGCAGCTTAGGGGGGGGCCTGAACACTGAAGCTTTCTTT
CDR3aa: CASSLGGGLNTEAFF

j_gene: TRBJ2-7
abundance: .
d_gene: TRBD2
v_gene: TRBV27
CDR3nt: TGTGCCAGCAGTTTCAGCGGGGGGGTGGGCGAGCAGTACTTC
CDR3aa: CASSFSGGVGEQYF

j_gene: TRBJ1-5
abundance: .
d_gene: .
v_gene: TRBV19
CDR3nt: TGTGCCACCGATCGAGTCGGGGAGGCAAATCAGCCCCAGCATTTT
CDR3aa: CATDRVGEANQPQHF

j_gene: TRBJ1-1
abundance: .
d_gene: .
v_gene: TRBV5-1
CDR3nt: TGCGCCAGCAGCTGGGGCTCAGGGGACGTGAACACTGAAGCTTTCTTT
CDR3aa: CASSWGSGDVNTEAFF

j_gene: TRBJ2-7
abundance: .
d_gene: .
v_gene: TRBV19
CDR3nt: TGTGCCAGTAGTAGCCAGGAAAGCTCCTACGAGCAGTACTTC
CDR3aa: CASSSQESSYEQYF

j_gene: TRBJ1-1
abundance: .
d_gene: .
v_gene: TRBV5-1
CDR3nt: TGCGCCAGCAGCTTCGGACAGTTAGATATGAACACTGAAGCTTTCTTT
CDR3aa: CASSFGQLDMNTEAFF

j_gene: TRBJ2-2
abundance: once
d_gene: TRBD1
v_gene: TRBV7-6
CDR3nt: TGTGCCAGCGGCTTAGGTGGGACAGGGGCAGGGGAGCTGTTTTTT
CDR3aa: CASGLGGTGAGELFF

j_gene: TRBJ1-1
abundance: .
d_gene: TRBD1
v_gene: TRBV19
CDR3nt: TGTGCCAGTAGTACCTCTCAGACAGGGGATGCTTTCTTT
CDR3aa: CASSTSQTGDAFF

j_gene: TRBJ2-3
abundance: .
d_gene: .
v_gene: TRBV18
CDR3nt: TGTGCCAGCTCGACCGGCGGAAATACGCAGTATTTT
CDR3aa: CASSTGGNTQYF

j_gene: TRBJ2-1
abundance: few
d_gene: TRBD1
v_gene: TRBV2
CDR3nt: TGTGCCAGCAAATACGGGACAGGGGCCCACAATGAGCAGTTCTTC
CDR3aa: CASKYGTGAHNEQFF

j_gene: TRBJ2-7
abundance: few
d_gene: .
v_gene: TRBV25-1
CDR3nt: TGTGCCAGCAGTGTAGTCTACGAGCAGTACTTC
CDR3aa: CASSVVYEQYF

j_gene: TRBJ2-5
abundance: .
d_gene: TRBD1
v_gene: TRBV6-6
CDR3nt: TGTGCCAGCAGTTACTCGGACGGACAGGGAGAGACCCAGTACTTC
CDR3aa: CASSYSDGQGETQYF

j_gene: TRBJ1-6
abundance: .
d_gene: .
v_gene: TRBV6-1
CDR3nt: TGTGCCAGCAGTGAAGACGGTTACAATTCACCCCTCCACTTT
CDR3aa: CASSEDGYNSPLHF

j_gene: TRBJ1-1
abundance: .
d_gene: .
v_gene: TRBV6-5
CDR3nt: TGTGCCAGCAGTTACAGTCCCCCGAGGACTGAAGCTTTCTTT
CDR3aa: CASSYSPPRTEAFF

j_gene: TRBJ1-1
abundance: .
d_gene: TRBD1
v_gene: TRBV27
CDR3nt: TGTGCCAGCAGTTTATCGAATCAGGGGGCGCAGGCTGAAGCTTTCTTT
CDR3aa: CASSLSNQGAQAEAFF

j_gene: TRBJ1-4
abundance: few
d_gene: .
v_gene: TRBV18
CDR3nt: TGTGCCAGCTCATCGGACAGCAGTAATGAAAAACTGTTTTTT
CDR3aa: CASSSDSSNEKLFF

j_gene: TRBJ2-2
abundance: few
d_gene: .
v_gene: TRBV28
CDR3nt: TGTGCCAGCAGTTTAGAACAGGGCAATGCGAACACCGGGGAGCTGTTTTTT
CDR3aa: CASSLEQGNANTGELFF

j_gene: TRBJ1-2
abundance: once
d_gene: .
v_gene: TRBV19
CDR3nt: TGTGCCAGTAGTGTTCTTACTGGAAGAGGCGATGGCTACACCTTC
CDR3aa: CASSVLTGRGDGYTF

j_gene: TRBJ1-4
abundance: few
d_gene: .
v_gene: TRBV28
CDR3nt: TGTGCCAGCAGTTCCCCTCAGGTACCAACTAATGAAAAACTGTTTTTT
CDR3aa: CASSSPQVPTNEKLFF

j_gene: TRBJ2-7
abundance: .
d_gene: .
v_gene: TRBV2
CDR3nt: TGTGCCAGCAGTGTTGTCAGGGCCGCCTACGAGCAGTACTTC
CDR3aa: CASSVVRAAYEQYF

j_gene: TRBJ2-3
abundance: .
d_gene: TRBD1
v_gene: TRBV2
CDR3nt: TGTGCCAGCACCGACAGGGTTGCAGATACGCAGTATTTT
CDR3aa: CASTDRVADTQYF

j_gene: TRBJ1-1
abundance: .
d_gene: .
v_gene: TRBV27
CDR3nt: TGTGCCAGCAGTTTCCAGGAAAGGAACACTGAAGCTTTCTTT
CDR3aa: CASSFQERNTEAFF

j_gene: TRBJ1-1
abundance: few
d_gene: .
v_gene: TRBV7-3
CDR3nt: TGTGCCAGCAGCTTAACCCGGGGTCAGAACACTGAAGCTTTCTTT
CDR3aa: CASSLTRGQNTEAFF

j_gene: TRBJ1-1
abundance: .
d_gene: .
v_gene: TRBV6-5
CDR3nt: TGTGCCAGCAGTTACGGAACAGGGAAAGCTTTCTTT
CDR3aa: CASSYGTGKAFF

j_gene: TRBJ2-7
abundance: few
d_gene: .
v_gene: TRBV4-2
CDR3nt: TGTGCCAGCAGCCAAGTAATCCGGGGGAACTCCTACGAGCAGTACTTC
CDR3aa: CASSQVIRGNSYEQYF

j_gene: TRBJ2-1
abundance: once
d_gene: TRBD2
v_gene: TRBV4-1
CDR3nt: TGCGCCAGCAGCCCAACGTGGAGGGAGGGGAATGAGCAGTTCTTC
CDR3aa: CASSPTWREGNEQFF

j_gene: TRBJ1-2
abundance: .
d_gene: .
v_gene: TRBV6-1
CDR3nt: TGTGCCAGCAGTGCTCCGGTGGAGGACCTTTCCACCTTC
CDR3aa: CASSAPVEDLSTF

j_gene: TRBJ1-5
abundance: .
d_gene: .
v_gene: TRBV19
CDR3nt: TGTGCCAGTAGTCCCCTGGGGGGGAGAAGGGGCAATCAGCCCCAGCATTTT
CDR3aa: CASSPLGGRRGNQPQHF

j_gene: TRBJ2-1
abundance: .
d_gene: TRBD2
v_gene: TRBV25-1
CDR3nt: TGTGCCAGCAGTGATCCGCGGGGGTCTGAGCAGTTCTTC
CDR3aa: CASSDPRGSEQFF

j_gene: TRBJ2-7
abundance: .
d_gene: .
v_gene: TRBV18
CDR3nt: TGTGCCAGCTCACCAGAGCAGGGGGGCTCCTACGAGCAGTACTTC
CDR3aa: CASSPEQGGSYEQYF